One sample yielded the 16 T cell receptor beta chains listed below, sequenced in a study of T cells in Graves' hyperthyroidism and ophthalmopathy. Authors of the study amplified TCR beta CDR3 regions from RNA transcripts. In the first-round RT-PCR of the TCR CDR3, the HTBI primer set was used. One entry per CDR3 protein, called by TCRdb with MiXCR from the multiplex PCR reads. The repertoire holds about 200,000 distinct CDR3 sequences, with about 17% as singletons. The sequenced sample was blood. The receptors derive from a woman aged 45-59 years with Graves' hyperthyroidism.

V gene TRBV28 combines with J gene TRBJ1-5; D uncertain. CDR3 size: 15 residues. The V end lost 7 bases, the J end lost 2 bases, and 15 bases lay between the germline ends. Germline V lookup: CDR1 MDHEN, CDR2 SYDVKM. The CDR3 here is CASTETWGRNQPQHF. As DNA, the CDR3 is TGTGCCAGCACCGAAACTTGGGGTCGCAATCAGCCCCAGCATTTT.

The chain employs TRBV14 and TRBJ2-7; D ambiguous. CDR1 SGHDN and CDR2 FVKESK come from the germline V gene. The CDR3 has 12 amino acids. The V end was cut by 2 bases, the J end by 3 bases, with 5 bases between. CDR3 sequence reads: CASSQRLYEQYF. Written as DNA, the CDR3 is TGTGCCAGCAGCCAAAGACTCTACGAGCAGTACTTC.

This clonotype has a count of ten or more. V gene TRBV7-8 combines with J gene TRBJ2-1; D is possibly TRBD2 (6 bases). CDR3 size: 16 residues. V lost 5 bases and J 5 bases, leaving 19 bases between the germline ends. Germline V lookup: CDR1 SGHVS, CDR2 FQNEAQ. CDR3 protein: CASSGPGLRTHNEQFF. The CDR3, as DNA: TGTGCCAGCAGCGGCCCGGGACTCCGCACCCACAATGAGCAGTTCTTC.

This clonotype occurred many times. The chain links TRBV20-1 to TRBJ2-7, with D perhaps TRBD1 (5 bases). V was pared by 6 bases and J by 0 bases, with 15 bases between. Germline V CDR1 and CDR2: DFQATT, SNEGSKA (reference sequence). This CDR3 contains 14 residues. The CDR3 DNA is TGCAGTGCGAGCGACGCCACAGGCTCCTACGAGCAGTACTTC. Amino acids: CSASDATGSYEQYF.

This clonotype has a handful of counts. The CDR3, as DNA: TGTGCCAGTAGGGAGCAAATCGGCGGGGGAAGGGGCAATCAGCCCCAGCATTTT. Residues: CASREQIGGGRGNQPQHF. The chain uses TRBV19 and TRBJ1-5; D is perhaps TRBD1 (5 bases). From germline, CDR1 is LNHDA and CDR2 SQIVND (reference sequence). The CDR3 totals 18 residues. V was shortened by 6 bases and J by 2 bases, with 23 bases between the two germline ends.

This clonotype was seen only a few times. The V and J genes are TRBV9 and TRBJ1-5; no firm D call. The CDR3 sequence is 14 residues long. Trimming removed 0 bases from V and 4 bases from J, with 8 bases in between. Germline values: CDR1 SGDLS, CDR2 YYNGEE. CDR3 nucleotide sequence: TGTGCCAGCAGCGTAGAAATTGAAAATCAGCCCCAGCATTTT. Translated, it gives CASSVEIENQPQHF. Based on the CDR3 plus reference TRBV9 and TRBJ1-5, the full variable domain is DSGVTQTPKHLITATGQRVTLRCSPRSGDLSVYWYQQSLDQGLQFLIQYYNGEERAKGNILERFSAQQFPDLHSELNLSSLELGDSALYFCASSVEIENQPQHFGDGTRLSIL.

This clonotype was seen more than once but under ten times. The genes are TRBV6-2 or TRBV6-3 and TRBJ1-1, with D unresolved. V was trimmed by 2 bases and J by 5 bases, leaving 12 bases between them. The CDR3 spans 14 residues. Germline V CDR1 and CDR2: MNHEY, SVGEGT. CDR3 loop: CASSYGEGRTEAFF. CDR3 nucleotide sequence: TGTGCCAGCAGTTACGGGGAGGGCCGTACTGAAGCTTTCTTT.

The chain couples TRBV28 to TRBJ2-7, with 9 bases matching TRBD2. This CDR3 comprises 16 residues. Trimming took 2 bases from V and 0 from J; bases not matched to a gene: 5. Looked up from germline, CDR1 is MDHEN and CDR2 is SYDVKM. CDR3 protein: CASSLPSSGISYEQYF. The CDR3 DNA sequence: TGTGCCAGCAGTTTACCGTCTAGCGGGATCTCCTACGAGCAGTACTTC.

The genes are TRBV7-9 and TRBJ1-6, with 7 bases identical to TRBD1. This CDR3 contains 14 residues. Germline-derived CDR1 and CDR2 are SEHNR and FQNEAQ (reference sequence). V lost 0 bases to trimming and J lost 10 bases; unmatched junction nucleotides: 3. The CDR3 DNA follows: TGTGCCAGCAGCTTAGCCGACAGGGAATCACCCCTCCACTTT. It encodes CASSLADRESPLHF.

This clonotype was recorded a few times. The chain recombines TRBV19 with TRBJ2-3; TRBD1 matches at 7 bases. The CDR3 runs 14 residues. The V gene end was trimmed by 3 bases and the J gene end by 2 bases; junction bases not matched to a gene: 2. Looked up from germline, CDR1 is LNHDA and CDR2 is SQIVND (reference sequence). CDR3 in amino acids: CASSIDRDTDTQYF. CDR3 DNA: TGTGCCAGTAGTATCGACAGGGACACAGATACGCAGTATTTT.

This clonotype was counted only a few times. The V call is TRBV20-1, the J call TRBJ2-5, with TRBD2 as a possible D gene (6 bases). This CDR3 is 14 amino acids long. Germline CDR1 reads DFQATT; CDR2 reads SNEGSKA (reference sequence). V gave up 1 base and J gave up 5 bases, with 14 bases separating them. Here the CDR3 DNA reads TGCAGTGCTAGAGCCACGACTAGTGGTGAGACCCAGTACTTC. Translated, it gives CSARATTSGETQYF.

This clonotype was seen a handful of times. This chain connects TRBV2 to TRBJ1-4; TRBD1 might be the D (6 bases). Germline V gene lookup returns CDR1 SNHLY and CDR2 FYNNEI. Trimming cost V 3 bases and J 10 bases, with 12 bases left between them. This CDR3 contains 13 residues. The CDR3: CASSEMRGGKLFF. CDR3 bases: TGTGCCAGCAGTGAGATGCGAGGGGGAAAACTGTTTTTT.

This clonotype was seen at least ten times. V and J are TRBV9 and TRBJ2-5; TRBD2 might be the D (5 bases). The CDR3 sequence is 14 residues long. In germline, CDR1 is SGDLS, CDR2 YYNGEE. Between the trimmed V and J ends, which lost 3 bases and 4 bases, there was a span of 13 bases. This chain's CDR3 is CASSDNGNGETQYF. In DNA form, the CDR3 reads TGTGCCAGCAGCGATAACGGGAACGGAGAGACCCAGTACTTC.

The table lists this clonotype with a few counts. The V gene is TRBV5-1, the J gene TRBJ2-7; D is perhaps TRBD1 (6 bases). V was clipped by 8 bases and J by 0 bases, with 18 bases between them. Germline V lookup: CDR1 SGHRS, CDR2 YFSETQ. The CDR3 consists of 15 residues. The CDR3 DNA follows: TGCGCCAGTAGAATCTCTGACAGGTCCTCCTACGAGCAGTACTTC. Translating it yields CASRISDRSSYEQYF.

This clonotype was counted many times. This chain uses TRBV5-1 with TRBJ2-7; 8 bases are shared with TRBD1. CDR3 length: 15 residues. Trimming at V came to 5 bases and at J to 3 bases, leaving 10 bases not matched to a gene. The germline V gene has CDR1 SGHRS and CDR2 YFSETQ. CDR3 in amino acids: CASRVTGQAFYEQYF. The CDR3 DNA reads TGCGCCAGCAGAGTGACGGGACAGGCCTTCTACGAGCAGTACTTC.

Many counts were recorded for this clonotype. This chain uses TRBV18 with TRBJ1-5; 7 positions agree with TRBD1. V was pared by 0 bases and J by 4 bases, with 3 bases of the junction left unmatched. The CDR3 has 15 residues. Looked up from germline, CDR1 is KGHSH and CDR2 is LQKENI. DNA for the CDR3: TGTGCCAGCTCACCACCTGGGACAGTTAATCAGCCCCAGCATTTT. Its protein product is CASSPPGTVNQPQHF.